This T cell receptor (beta chain) was captured by sequencing in a study of blood T cell repertoires in COVID-19. On the study more broadly: Acute-phase and convalescent COVID-19 samples originated in the United States, Italy and Spain. In each case, the material was cDNA or gDNA derived from T cells, B-cell-depleted T cells, or PBMCs.

Profiled with immunoSEQ multiplex PCR; TCRdb holds only in-frame clones, not every one. This table holds about 89,000 clones, approximately 86% found once. V lost 7 bases, J lost 6 bases, and 14 bases lay in between. There are 13 residues in the CDR3. Germline assignment: CDR1 LNHDA and CDR2 SQIVND (reference sequence). Material for sequencing was peripheral blood. The V call is TRBV19, the J call TRBJ2-3, with a weak D call TRBD1 (6 bases). The sequence derives from a man aged 80 or over with active or convalescent COVID-19. The CDR3 loop reads CASTPRGMDTQYF. As DNA, the CDR3 is TGTGCCAGTACCCCCAGGGGAATGGATACGCAGTATTTT.